Reported below is one TCR beta chain. Per the authors' pipeline: How many nucleated cells were present was estimated from reference gene primer amplification. Assay: immunoSEQ multiplex PCR; the TCRdb copy retains only in-frame clones and omits some. V and J calls and clone size are those listed in that table; D and trimming were worked out from the DNA. The sample holds under 300,000 clones, over 75% seen once. This specimen belongs to a study of blood T cell repertoires in COVID-19. The overall study: Acute-phase and convalescent COVID-19 samples originated in the United States, Italy and Spain.

Enrollees, roughly 18 to 89 years old, lived in about two dozen US areas. Recovered Cohort 3 donors showed two negative PCRs, clearance, or symptom resolution. This CDR3 comprises 15 residues. Unmatched junction bases numbered 9, after V lost 5 bases and J lost 3 bases. Per the germline V gene, CDR1 is SGHTA and CDR2 is FQGNSA. The clonotype comes from a woman under 40 who had recovered from COVID-19. The chain couples TRBV7-2 to TRBJ2-7; TRBD1 matches at 8 bases. The sequencing input was PBMCs or T cells enriched from blood (not recorded which). For the CDR3, the DNA is TGTGCCAGCAGCCGCGGACAGGGATCGTACTACGAGCAGTACTTC. This translates into CASSRGQGSYYEQYF.